This T cell receptor (beta chain) stems from a study of blood T cell repertoires in COVID-19 (dated by TCRdb to the early 2020s). Describing the broader study: Collaborator samples came from the United States, Italy and Spain and covered acute and convalescent phases of COVID-19. The material from the prospective study consisted of cDNA or gDNA derived from T cells, B-cell-depleted T cells, or PBMCs. The dataset comprised deeply sampled blood TCRbeta repertoires from subjects exposed to, actively infected with, or recovered from COVID-19. A freely available public database, intended as a resource for researchers studying the immune response to SARS-CoV-2, is where the repertoires were released. Samples came from the ongoing ImmuneRACE study (first 160 participants) plus 1,254 subjects from 6 global collaborators. A de-identified subject ID, COVID-19 status, age in years and sex were almost always included in the sample metadata. Where available, HLA class I and class II types were taken from metadata supplied by the sample provider and were not determined by assay-based typing.

The immunoSEQ Assay, a bias-controlled multiplex PCR, was used to amplify TCRbeta CDR3 regions from genomic DNA. Under the source paper's analysis protocol: The number of nucleated cells in each sample was estimated by amplification of reference gene primers within the assay. Sequence reads were collapsed and filtered to measure the absolute abundance of every unique TCRbeta CDR3 rearrangement. Productive Simpson clonality was computed per sample as the square root of Simpson's diversity index over productive rearrangements. This is the immuneACCESS table as TCRdb keeps it, with only in-frame sequences that have V and J called. A part of the clones is gone; compared with another copy, unresolved V genes explain less than half, and the rest is unexplained. V and J calls and clone size are those listed in that table; D and trimming were worked out from the DNA. Within this sample are over 250,000 clones, with less than 90% of them counted one time only. Of the sample, about 3% falls within the top ten clones.

Comments on this clone: Its antigen is still unknown. Base qualities are not provided; no much larger clone lies one nucleotide away.

Participants in the prospective study were enrolled through a virtual design, were aged about 18 to 90 years, and lived in 24 United States geographic areas. In the prospective study, participants were assigned to cohorts based on the clinical history participants reported in a screening survey and a study questionnaire. Recovered participants in ImmuneRACE Cohort 3 were defined by two consecutive negative NP/OP PCR tests, clearance by a healthcare professional, or resolution of symptoms. Each participant in the prospective study had whole blood, serum and a nasopharyngeal or oropharyngeal swab collected by mobile phlebotomists. Prospective study participants could optionally give additional blood draws and questionnaires over a roughly two-month period. Prospective study blood samples were shipped either frozen or at room temperature before DNA extraction. The cysteine opens and the phenylalanine closes a CDR3 of 16 amino acids. Just CDR3 DNA is preserved here, 48 bases in frame from base 1. The trim is 4 bases for V and 0 bases for J, with a gap of 16 bases between the germline ends. The germline V gene yields MDHEN for CDR1 and SYDVKM for CDR2.

Here is what the overall study found, with its caveats: The quantity of clinical and demographic metadata differed by source and by participant and was supplied without curation.

The source of this sequence is a woman in her 50s who had recovered from COVID-19. Rearrangement joined TRBV28 to TRBJ2-7; 6 matching bases give a weak D call of TRBD1. Sequencing was carried out using PBMCs or T cells enriched from blood (not recorded which). The nucleotide sequence is given as TGTGCCAGCAGTTCCGATTCCAGGGGTACCTCCTACGAGCAGTACTTC. It encodes CASSSDSRGTSYEQYF.